A single sample gave rise to the 6 T cell receptor beta chains below, sequenced in a study of T cell responses to AZD1222 COVID-19 vaccine. TCRdb keeps only in-frame clones here, not all; method: immunoSEQ multiplex PCR. The sample yields tens of thousands of clones, approximately 90% seen once. The input for sequencing was peripheral blood, taken 28 days after the second AZD1222 dose. The receptors were sampled from an adult who received the AZD1222 COVID-19 vaccine.

J is TRBJ2-1 and V is TRBV12-5, with D tentatively TRBD1 or TRBD2 (5 bases each). V shed 6 bases and J shed 8 bases, with 14 bases lying between them. There are 13 residues in the CDR3. Germline V gives CDR1 LGHNT, CDR2 FRNRAP. The CDR3 is CASGAGSRDEQFF. The CDR3 bases are TGTGCTAGTGGGGCAGGGTCGAGGGATGAGCAGTTCTTC. The full variable domain, rest sourced from reference TRBV12-5 and TRBJ2-1, is DARVTQTPRHKVTEMGQEVTMRCQPILGHNTVFWYRQTMMQGLELLAYFRNRAPLDDSGMPKDRFSAEMPDATLATLKIQPSEPRDSAVYFCASGAGSRDEQFFGPGTRLTVL.

This clone has a single count. The chain combines TRBV9 with TRBJ2-2; D gene unclear. The CDR3 consists of 14 residues. Germline V gene lookup returns CDR1 SGDLS and CDR2 YYNGEE. Between the trimmed V and J ends, which lost 4 bases and 2 bases, there was a span of 9 bases. The CDR3 coding sequence is TGTGCCAGCAGCATGGGGTCTAACACCGGGGAGCTGTTTTTT. Protein sequence: CASSMGSNTGELFF. Full variable domain (rest looked up from reference TRBV9 and TRBJ2-2): DSGVTQTPKHLITATGQRVTLRCSPRSGDLSVYWYQQSLDQGLQFLIQYYNGEERAKGNILERFSAQQFPDLHSELNLSSLELGDSALYFCASSMGSNTGELFFGEGSRLTVL.

The chain employs TRBV29-1 and TRBJ2-1; 11 bases are a match to TRBD2. Germline CDR1 reads SQVTM; CDR2 reads ANQGSEA. The CDR3 runs to 14 residues. Trimming removed 0 bases from V and 6 bases from J; junction bases left unmatched: 1. CDR3 nucleotides: TGCAGCGTTGAAGAGGGGACTAGCGGCAATGAGCAGTTCTTC. This codes for CSVEEGTSGNEQFF.

This sequence joins TRBV19 and TRBJ2-5; 10 bases fit TRBD1. Germline V CDR1 and CDR2: LNHDA, SQIVND (reference sequence). J was trimmed by 0 bases and V by 6 bases; bases with no gene match: 7. This CDR3 is built from 16 residues. For the CDR3, the DNA is TGTGCCAGTAGGATCCGGGACAGGGGAGACCAAGAGACCCAGTACTTC. As protein: CASRIRDRGDQETQYF.

This rearrangement joins TRBV6-5 to TRBJ2-1; no clear D gene. Germline CDR1 and CDR2: MNHEY and SVGAGI. V was cut by 6 bases and J by 7 bases, with 10 bases left in between. The CDR3 extends over 12 amino acids. Written as DNA, the CDR3 is TGTGCCAGCAGCAAGCTTGGAAATGAGCAGTTCTTC. It yields the protein CASSKLGNEQFF.

V is TRBV3-1 (or the pseudogene TRBV3-2) and J is TRBJ2-1; D not resolved. The CDR3 consists of 14 residues. The germline CDR1 and CDR2 sequences are LGHDT and YNNKEL (reference sequence). Trimming pared 0 bases from V and 8 bases from J, leaving 11 bases between. CDR3 DNA: TGTGCCAGCAGCCAAGAACAATTTCGCGATGAGCAGTTCTTC. This encodes CASSQEQFRDEQFF.